This T cell receptor (beta chain) was profiled in a study of T cell responses to AZD1222 COVID-19 vaccine. For the study at large: Investigators merged groups given second doses at roughly 4 or roughly 12 weeks. Whole-study results and caveats: Two AZD1222 doses significantly raised spike-specific TCR breadth and depth over controls. It was only after the peak T cell response that any repertoires were sampled. There were mostly white British donors and more females than males, and clonal diversity was possibly underestimated.

TCRdb's table, derived via immunoSEQ multiplex PCR, lists solely in-frame clones and lacks some. The data contain 150,000 to 180,000 clones, about 92% of them singletons. V lost 7 bases, J lost 2 bases, and 19 bases stayed unmatched. CDR1 and CDR2 from the germline V gene are SNHLY and FYNNEI. This CDR3 region has 18 residues. With respect to this clone: Its antigen is as yet unknown.

The J gene is TRBJ2-5, the V gene TRBV2; 7 nucleotides align to TRBD1. The TCR was taken from an adult in good health. Specimen: peripheral blood, collected on day 0 of AZD1222 vaccination. The CDR3: CASIQGKIGPKPQETQYF. CDR3 nucleotide sequence: TGTGCCAGCATACAGGGGAAGATCGGCCCAAAACCACAAGAGACCCAGTACTTC.